This T cell receptor beta chain was identified in a study of T cells after yellow fever vaccination. Study-level points and caveats: Most clones from primary vaccination resurfaced after the booster (around 97% CD4, approximately 88% CD8). A limited proportion of clonotypes was detected within both the CD4 and CD8 compartments.

The count of this clonotype is one. Its antigen is still unknown. V was cut by 3 bases and J by 6 bases, with 8 bases left in between. The CDR3 is made up of 12 amino acids. Universal primer sites and UMIs were introduced during 5'RACE template-switching synthesis of TCR cDNA. MiXCR, applied by TCRdb to the 5' RACE reads, yields one record per CDR3 protein. The sample carries 500,000 to 650,000 distinct CDR3 sequences, around 17% recorded once. This clonotype was obtained from a young man who received the YFV17D yellow fever vaccine. The gene calls are TRBV12-3 or TRBV12-4 and TRBJ1-2, with D unresolved. The sequenced sample was PBMCs, obtained more than 4 days after the first yellow fever vaccination. In DNA, the CDR3 is TGTGCCAGCAGTTTTCGGCCCCATGGCTACACCTTC. This codes for CASSFRPHGYTF.